This T cell receptor beta chain was obtained from a study of response to subunit inactivated influenza vaccine. Regarding this clonotype: Antigen unknown.

This CDR3 has 15 amino acids. J lost 10 bases, V lost 5 bases, and 14 bases had no gene match. Germline CDR1 SGHRS, CDR2 YFSETQ. Study-wide points: The authors put forward the suggestion that each seasonal influenza vaccination may bring in only a limited number of new T cells.

TCRdb re-called the RT-PCR reads through MiXCR, storing one row per CDR3 protein. The table includes some 300,000 distinct CDR3 sequences, about 20% detected once. The chain carries TRBV5-1 and TRBJ2-7; 11 positions agree with TRBD1. The sample here was PBMCs from blood, taken less than 22 months after vaccination. This clonotype was sampled from a man between 50 and 69 years old who received an inactivated influenza vaccine. The CDR3 DNA follows: TGCGCCAGCAGGAAAATACCGGGACAGGGGGGGTACCAGTACTTC. Translated, it gives CASRKIPGQGGYQYF.